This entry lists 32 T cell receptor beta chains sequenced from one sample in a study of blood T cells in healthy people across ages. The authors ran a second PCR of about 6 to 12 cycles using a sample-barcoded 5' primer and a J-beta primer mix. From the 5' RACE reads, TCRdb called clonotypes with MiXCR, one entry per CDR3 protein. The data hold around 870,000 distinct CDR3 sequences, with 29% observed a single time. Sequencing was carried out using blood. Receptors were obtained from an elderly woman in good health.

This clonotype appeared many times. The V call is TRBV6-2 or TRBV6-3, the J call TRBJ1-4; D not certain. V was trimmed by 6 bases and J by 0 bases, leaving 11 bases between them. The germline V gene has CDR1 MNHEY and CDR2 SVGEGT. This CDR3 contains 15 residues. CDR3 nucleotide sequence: TGTGCCAGCAGGGCAGGCGGCGCAACTAATGAAAAACTGTTTTTT. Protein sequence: CASRAGGATNEKLFF.

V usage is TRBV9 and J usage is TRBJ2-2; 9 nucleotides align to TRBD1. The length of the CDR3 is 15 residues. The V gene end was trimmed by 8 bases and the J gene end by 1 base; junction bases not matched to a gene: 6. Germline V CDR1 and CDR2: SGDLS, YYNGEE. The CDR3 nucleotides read TGTGCCAGTACCGGGACAGGGATGAACACCGGGGAGCTGTTTTTT. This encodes CASTGTGMNTGELFF.

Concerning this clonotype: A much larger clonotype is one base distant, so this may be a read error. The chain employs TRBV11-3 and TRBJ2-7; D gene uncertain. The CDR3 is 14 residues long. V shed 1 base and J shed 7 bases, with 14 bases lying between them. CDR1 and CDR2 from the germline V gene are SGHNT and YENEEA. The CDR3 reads CASSLGGSIDEQYF. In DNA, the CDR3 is TGTGCCAGCAGCTTAGGGGGTTCGATCGATGAGCAGTACTTC.

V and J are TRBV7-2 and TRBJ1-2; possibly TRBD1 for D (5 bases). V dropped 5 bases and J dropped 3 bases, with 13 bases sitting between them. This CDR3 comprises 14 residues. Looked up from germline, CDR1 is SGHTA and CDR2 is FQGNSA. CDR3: CASSPPGGYYGYTF. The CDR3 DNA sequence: TGTGCCAGCAGCCCCCCTGGGGGGTACTATGGCTACACCTTC.

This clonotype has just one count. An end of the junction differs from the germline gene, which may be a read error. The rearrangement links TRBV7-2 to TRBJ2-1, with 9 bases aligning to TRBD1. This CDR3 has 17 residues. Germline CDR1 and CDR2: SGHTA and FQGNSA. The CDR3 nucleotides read TGTGCCAGCAGCTTAGCCCCGGGACAGGGAAGCTACAATGAGCAGCTCTTC. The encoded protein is CASSLAPGQGSYNEQLF. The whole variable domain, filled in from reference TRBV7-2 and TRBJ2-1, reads GAGVSQSPSNKVTEKGKDVELRCDPISGHTALYWYRQSLGQGLEFLIYFQGNSAPDKSGLPSDRFSAERTGGSVSTLTIQRTQQEDSAVYLCASSLAPGQGSYNEQLFGPGTRLTVL.

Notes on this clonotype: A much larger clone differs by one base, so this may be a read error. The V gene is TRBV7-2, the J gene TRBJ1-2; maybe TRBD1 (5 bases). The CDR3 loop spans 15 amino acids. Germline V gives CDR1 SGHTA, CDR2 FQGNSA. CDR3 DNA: TGTGCCAGCGGCTTAGGCGCAGGGTCATTGTATGGCTACACCTTC. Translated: CASGLGAGSLYGYTF.

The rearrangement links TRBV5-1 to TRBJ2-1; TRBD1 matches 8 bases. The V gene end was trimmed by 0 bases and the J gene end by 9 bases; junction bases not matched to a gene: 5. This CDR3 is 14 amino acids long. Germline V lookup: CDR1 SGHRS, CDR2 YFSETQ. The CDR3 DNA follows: TGCGCCAGCAGCTTGGCGCAGGGGGCGGCTGAGCAGTTCTTC. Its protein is CASSLAQGAAEQFF. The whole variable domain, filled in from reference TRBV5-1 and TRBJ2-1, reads KAGVTQTPRYLIKTRGQQVTLSCSPISGHRSVSWYQQTPGQGLQFLFEYFSETQRNKGNFPGRFSGRQFSNSRSEMNVSTLELGDSALYLCASSLAQGAAEQFFGPGTRLTVL.

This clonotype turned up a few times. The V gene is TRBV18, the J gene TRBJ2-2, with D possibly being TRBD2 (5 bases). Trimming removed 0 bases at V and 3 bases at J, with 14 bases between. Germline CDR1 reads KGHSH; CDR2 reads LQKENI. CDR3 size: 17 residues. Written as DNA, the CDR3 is TGTGCCAGCTCACCACCGTCGGCTAGCTACCACACCGGGGAGCTGTTTTTT. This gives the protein CASSPPSASYHTGELFF.

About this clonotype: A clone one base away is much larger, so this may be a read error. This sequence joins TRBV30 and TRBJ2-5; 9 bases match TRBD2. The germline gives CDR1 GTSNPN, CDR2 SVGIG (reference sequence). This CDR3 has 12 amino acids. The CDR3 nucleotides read TGTGCCTGGACTAGCGGGGAAGAGACCCGGTACTTC. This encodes CAWTSGEETRYF.

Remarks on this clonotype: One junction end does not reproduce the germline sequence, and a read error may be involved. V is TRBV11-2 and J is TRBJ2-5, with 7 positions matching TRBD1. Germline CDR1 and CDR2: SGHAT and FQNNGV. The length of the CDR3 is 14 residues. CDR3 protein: CAGSPGQNQETQYF. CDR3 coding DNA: TGTGCCGGCAGCCCGGGACAGAACCAAGAGACCCAGTACTTC.

This chain's CDR3 is CASIGLGVVLGDYEQYF. CDR3 DNA sequence: TGTGCCAGCATCGGTTTAGGCGTGGTGCTTGGGGATTACGAGCAGTACTTC. The V gene is TRBV2, the J gene TRBJ2-7; D not certain. The CDR3 extends over 17 amino acids. Germline V gene sequence: CDR1 SNHLY, CDR2 FYNNEI. Trimming removed 7 bases from V and 4 bases from J, with 26 bases in between.

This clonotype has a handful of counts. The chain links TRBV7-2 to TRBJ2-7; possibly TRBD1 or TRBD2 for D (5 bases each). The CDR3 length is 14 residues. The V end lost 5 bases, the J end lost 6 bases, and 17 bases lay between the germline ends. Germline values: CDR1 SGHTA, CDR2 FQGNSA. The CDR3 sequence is CASSIQRGIGEQYF. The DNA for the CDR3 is TGTGCCAGCAGCATCCAGAGGGGTATTGGCGAGCAGTACTTC. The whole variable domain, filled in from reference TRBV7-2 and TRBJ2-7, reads GAGVSQSPSNKVTEKGKDVELRCDPISGHTALYWYRQSLGQGLEFLIYFQGNSAPDKSGLPSDRFSAERTGGSVSTLTIQRTQQEDSAVYLCASSIQRGIGEQYFGPGTRLTVT.

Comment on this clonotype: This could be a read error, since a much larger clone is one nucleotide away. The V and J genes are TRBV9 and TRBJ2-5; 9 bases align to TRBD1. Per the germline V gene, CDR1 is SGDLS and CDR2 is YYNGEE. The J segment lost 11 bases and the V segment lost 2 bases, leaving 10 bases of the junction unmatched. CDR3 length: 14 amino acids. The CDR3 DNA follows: TGTGCCAGCAGCGTCGGGACAGGGTACCATGAGCAGTACTTC. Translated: CASSVGTGYHEQYF.

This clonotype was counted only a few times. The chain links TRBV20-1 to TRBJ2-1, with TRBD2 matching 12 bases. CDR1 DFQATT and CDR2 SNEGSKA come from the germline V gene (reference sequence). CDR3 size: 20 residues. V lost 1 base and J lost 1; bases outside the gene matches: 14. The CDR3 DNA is TGCAGTGCTAGAGGGGCGTCCCGGCTAGCGGGGGGGGCGTCCTACAATGAGCAGTTCTTC. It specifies CSARGASRLAGGASYNEQFF.

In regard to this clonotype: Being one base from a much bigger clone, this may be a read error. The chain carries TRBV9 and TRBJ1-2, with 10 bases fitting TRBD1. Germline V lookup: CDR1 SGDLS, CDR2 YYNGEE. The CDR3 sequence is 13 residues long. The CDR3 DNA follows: TGTGCCGGCAGCGTTGGACAGGGGGGAGGCTACACCTTC. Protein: CAGSVGQGGGYTF.

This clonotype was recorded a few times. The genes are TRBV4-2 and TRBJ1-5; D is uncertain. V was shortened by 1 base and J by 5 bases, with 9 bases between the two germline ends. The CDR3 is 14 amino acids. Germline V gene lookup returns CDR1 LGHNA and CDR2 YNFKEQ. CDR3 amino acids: CASSQVLSYQPQHF. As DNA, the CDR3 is TGTGCCAGCAGCCAAGTCTTATCCTATCAGCCCCAGCATTTT.

For the CDR3, the DNA is TGTGCCAGCAGCTTAGATAATCGGCGCGGGGGACACTCCTACAATGAGCAGTACTTC. It is translated as CASSLDNRRGGHSYNEQYF. V and J are TRBV11-3 and TRBJ2-1, with D maybe TRBD2 (7 bases). The end of the DNA is better explained by TRBJ2-7, so the J call may be wrong. There are 19 residues in the CDR3. CDR1 and CDR2 (germline): SGHNT, YENEEA.

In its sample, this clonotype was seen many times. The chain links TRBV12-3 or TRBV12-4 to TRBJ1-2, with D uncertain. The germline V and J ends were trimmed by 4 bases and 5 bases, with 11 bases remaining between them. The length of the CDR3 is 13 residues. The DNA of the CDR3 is TGTGCCAGCAGTTCGCCGGGGTCTTATGGCTACACCTTC. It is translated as CASSSPGSYGYTF.

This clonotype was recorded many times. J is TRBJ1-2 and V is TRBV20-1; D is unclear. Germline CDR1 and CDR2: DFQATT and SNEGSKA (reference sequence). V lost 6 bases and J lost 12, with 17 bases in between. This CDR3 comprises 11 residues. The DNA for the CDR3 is TGCAGTGCGGGAGATGTCGTAAGAAACACCTTC. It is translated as CSAGDVVRNTF.

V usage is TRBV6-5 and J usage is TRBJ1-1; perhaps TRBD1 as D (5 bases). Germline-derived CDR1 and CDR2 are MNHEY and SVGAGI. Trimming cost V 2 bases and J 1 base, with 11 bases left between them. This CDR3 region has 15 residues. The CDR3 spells CASSYLPDRNTEAFF. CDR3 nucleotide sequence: TGTGCCAGCAGTTACCTCCCTGACAGGAACACTGAAGCTTTCTTT.

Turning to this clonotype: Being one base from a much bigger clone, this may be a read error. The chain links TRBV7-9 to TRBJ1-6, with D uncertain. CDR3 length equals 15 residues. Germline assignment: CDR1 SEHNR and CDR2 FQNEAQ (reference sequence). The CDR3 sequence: CAGSGGSSYNSPLHF. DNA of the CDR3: TGTGCCGGCAGCGGAGGAAGCTCCTATAATTCACCCCTCCACTTT.

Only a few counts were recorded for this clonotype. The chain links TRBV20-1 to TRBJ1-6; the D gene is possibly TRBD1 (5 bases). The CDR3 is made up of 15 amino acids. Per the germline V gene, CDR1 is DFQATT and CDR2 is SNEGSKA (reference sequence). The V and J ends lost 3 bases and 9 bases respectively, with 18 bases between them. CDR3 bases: TGCAGTGCTAGCGAGGGGCGAGGGGATAGTTCACCCCTCCACTTT. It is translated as CSASEGRGDSSPLHF.

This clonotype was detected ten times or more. CDR3 region: CALGRYGYTF. CDR3 nucleotide sequence: TGTGCCTTGGGACGCTATGGCTACACCTTC. The V call is TRBV30, the J call TRBJ1-2; D perhaps matches TRBD1 (5 bases). Trimming left V 7 bases short and J 4 bases short, with 7 bases between. CDR3 length: 10 amino acids. Germline V gives CDR1 GTSNPN, CDR2 SVGIG (reference sequence).

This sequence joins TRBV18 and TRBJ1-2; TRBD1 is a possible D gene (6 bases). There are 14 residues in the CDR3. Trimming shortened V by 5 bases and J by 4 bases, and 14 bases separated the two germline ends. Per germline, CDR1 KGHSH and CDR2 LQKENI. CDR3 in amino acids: CASSSDRAFYGYTF. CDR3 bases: TGTGCCAGCTCATCGGACAGAGCCTTCTATGGCTACACCTTC.

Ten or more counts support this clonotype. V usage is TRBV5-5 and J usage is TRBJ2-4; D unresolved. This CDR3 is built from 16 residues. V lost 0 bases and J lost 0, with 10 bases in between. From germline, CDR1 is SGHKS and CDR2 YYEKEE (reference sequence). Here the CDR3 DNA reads TGTGCCAGCAGCTTGGCCCCTCTAGTAGCCAAAAACATTCAGTACTTC. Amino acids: CASSLAPLVAKNIQYF.

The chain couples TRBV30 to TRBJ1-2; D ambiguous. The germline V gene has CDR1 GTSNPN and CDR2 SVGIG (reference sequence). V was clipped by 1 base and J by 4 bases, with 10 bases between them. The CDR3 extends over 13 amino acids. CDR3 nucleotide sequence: TGTGCCTGGAGTGCCCCGGCTACCTATGGCTACACCTTC. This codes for CAWSAPATYGYTF.

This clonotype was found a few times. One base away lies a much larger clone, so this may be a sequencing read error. Written as DNA, the CDR3 is TGCAGTGCTGGCCTAGTGGACAGGGGGCAAGATGGCTACACCTTC. It specifies CSAGLVDRGQDGYTF. The chain employs TRBV20-1 and TRBJ1-2, with TRBD1 identical over 11 bases. Trimming removed 5 bases from V and 6 bases from J; junction bases left unmatched: 11. Germline CDR1 and CDR2: DFQATT and SNEGSKA (reference sequence). This CDR3 is 15 amino acids long.

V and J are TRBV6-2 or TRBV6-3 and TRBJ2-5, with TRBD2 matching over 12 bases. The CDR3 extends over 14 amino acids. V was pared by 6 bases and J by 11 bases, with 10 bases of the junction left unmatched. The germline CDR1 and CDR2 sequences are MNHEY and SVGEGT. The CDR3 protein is CASRPSGGDTEQYF. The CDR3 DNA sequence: TGTGCCAGCAGACCTAGCGGGGGGGATACTGAGCAGTACTTC.

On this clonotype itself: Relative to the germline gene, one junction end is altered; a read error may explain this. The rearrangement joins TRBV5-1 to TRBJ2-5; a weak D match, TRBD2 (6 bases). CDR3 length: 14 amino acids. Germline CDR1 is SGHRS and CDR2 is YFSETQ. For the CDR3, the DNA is TGCGCCGGCAGCTTATGGGGGGACCAAGAGACCCAGTACTTC. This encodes CAGSLWGDQETQYF.

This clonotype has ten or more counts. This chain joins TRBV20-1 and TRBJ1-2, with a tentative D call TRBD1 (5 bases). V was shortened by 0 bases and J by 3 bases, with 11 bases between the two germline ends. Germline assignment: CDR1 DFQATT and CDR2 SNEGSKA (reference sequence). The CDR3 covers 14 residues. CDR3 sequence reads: CSAREGGLHYGYTF. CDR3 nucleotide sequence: TGCAGTGCTAGAGAGGGGGGACTGCACTATGGCTACACCTTC.

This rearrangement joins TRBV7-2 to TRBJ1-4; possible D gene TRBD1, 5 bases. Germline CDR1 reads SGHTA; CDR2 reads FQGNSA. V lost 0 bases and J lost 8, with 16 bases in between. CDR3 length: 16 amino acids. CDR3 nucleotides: TGTGCCAGCAGCTTAGCAACTTCAGGGAGAGGCGAAAAACTGTTTTTT. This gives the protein CASSLATSGRGEKLFF.

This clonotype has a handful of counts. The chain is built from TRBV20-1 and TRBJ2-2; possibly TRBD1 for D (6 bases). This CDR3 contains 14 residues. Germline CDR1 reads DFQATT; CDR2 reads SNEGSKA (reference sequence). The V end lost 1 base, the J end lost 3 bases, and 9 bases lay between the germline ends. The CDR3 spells CSARVRTDTGELFF. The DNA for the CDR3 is TGCAGTGCTAGAGTAAGGACAGACACCGGGGAGCTGTTTTTT.